The present T cell receptor (beta chain) was sequenced within a study of shared clonotypes between healthy human individuals. Findings and limits, study-wide: Naive CD4 clonotypes overlapped across a handful of donors at around 4.8%.

Naive CD8 isolation took CD45RO-negative cells positively selected for CCR7 and excluded terminally differentiated effector memory CD45RA+ cells. The germline V gene has CDR1 SGHDT and CDR2 YYEEEE. The CDR3 runs 14 residues. Trimming stripped 4 bases from V and 0 bases from J, with 10 bases between. With respect to this clone: As yet, its antigen is unknown.

Some clones are missing from TCRdb's copy, which holds only in-frame ones; the method was immunoSEQ multiplex PCR. The sample consists of 1.5 million to 2.5 million clones, approximately 94% of them appearing once. The sequencing sample was made of naive CD8+ T cells sorted from blood. The sequence came from a young man in good health. The rearrangement joins TRBV5-6 to TRBJ1-1; D unclear. The CDR3 DNA reads TGTGCCAGCAGCCCGGAGTTTATGAACACTGAAGCTTTCTTT. Amino acids: CASSPEFMNTEAFF.